This T cell receptor beta chain was sequenced for a study of cytomegalovirus exposure and HLA in healthy donors. 60 Vbeta and 13 Jbeta primers were used in PCR. Data came from immunoSEQ multiplex PCR; TCRdb stores just in-frame clones and leaves some out. The sample includes 150,000 to 200,000 clones, roughly four fifths seen only once; the top ten take about 2.1%. Germline CDR1 is MNHNS and CDR2 is SASEGT. The CDR3 runs 14 residues. V lost 4 bases and J lost 1, with 10 bases in between. Findings and limits, study-wide: Cytomegalovirus status was reportedly diagnosed by the classifier with high specificity and sensitivity.

This clone has a handful of counts. Its target is unknown. The specimen sequenced was PBMCs. This chain links TRBV6-1 with TRBJ1-1; possibly TRBD1 for D (6 bases). The sequence was obtained from a woman aged 18-30 years in good health and CMV-seronegative. CDR3 DNA: TGTGCCAGCAGTGGGCTAGGGGGGAACACTGAAGCTTTCTTT. It is translated as CASSGLGGNTEAFF.